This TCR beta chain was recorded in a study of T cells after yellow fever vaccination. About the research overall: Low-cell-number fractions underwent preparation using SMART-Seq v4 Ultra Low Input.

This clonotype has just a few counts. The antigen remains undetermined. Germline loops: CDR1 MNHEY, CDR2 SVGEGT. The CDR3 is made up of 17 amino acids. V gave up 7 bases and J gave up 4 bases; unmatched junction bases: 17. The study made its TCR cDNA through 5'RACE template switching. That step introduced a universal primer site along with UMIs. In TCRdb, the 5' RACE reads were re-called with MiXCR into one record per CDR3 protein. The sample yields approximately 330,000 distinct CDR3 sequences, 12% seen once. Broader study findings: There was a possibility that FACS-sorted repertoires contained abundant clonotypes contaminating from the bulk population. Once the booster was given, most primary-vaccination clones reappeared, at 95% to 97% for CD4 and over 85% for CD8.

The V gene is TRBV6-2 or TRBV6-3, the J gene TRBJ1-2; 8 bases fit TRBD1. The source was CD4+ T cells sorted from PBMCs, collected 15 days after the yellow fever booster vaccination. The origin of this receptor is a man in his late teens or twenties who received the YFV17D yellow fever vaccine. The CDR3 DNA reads TGTGCCAGCACCATCCACCGGGACAGGAGCCTTCCCTATGGCTACACCTTC. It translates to CASTIHRDRSLPYGYTF.